Below, one T cell receptor (beta chain) is given with its context. The repertoire was sequenced with immunoSEQ multiplex PCR; TCRdb's copy has only in-frame clones and lacks some. Among 150,000 to 160,000 clones listed, roughly nine tenths were seen once. V lost 0 bases, J lost 0 bases, and 9 bases lay in between. This CDR3 has 16 residues. CDR1 LGHDT and CDR2 YNNKEL come from the germline V gene (reference sequence). The data were taken from a study of blood T cell repertoires in COVID-19. This chain connects TRBV3-1 (or the pseudogene TRBV3-2) to TRBJ1-5, with D perhaps matching TRBD1 (5 bases). The source is a middle-aged man with acute or convalescent COVID-19. Sequenced sample: peripheral blood. Here the CDR3 DNA reads TGTGCCAGCAGCCAAGATGGGGGGGTTAGCAATCAGCCCCAGCATTTT. Protein product: CASSQDGGVSNQPQHF.